This TCR beta chain was captured in a study of early T cells in non-severe SARS-CoV-2 infection. Study conclusions and caveats: A preference for anti-spike CD8 responses marked VDJdb matching, which missed private and CD4 specificities.

Germline V gene lookup returns CDR1 SGHTA and CDR2 FQGNSA. Trimming removed 5 bases from V and 1 base from J; junction bases left unmatched: 6. The length of the CDR3 is 16 residues. There are a few counts of this clonotype. Its antigen remains unknown. Each CDR3 protein is one row after TCRdb ran MiXCR on the 5' RACE reads. This table holds 55,000 to 75,000 distinct CDR3 sequences, 9% to 10% found once. The TCR sequence derives from an adult who was a healthcare worker with PCR-confirmed SARS-CoV-2 infection or an uninfected control (not recorded which). This specimen consisted of whole blood, obtained at baseline. The chain recombines TRBV7-2 with TRBJ2-4; 9 positions agree with TRBD1. The CDR3 bases are TGTGCCAGCAGCACGGTGGGGACAGGGGCCAAAAACATTCAGTACTTC. Translated: CASSTVGTGAKNIQYF.